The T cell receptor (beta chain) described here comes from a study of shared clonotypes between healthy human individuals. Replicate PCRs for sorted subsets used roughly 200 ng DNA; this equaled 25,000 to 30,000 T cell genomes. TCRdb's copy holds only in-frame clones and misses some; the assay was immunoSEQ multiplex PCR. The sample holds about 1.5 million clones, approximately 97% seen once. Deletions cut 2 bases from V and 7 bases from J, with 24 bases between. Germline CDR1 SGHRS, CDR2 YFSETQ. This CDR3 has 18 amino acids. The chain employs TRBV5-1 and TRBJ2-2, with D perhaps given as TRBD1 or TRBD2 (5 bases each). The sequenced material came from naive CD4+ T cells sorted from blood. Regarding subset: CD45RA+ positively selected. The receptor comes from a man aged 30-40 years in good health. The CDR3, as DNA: TGCGCCAGCAGCTTACCCCGGGACCCAACGGTGGGTATCGGGGAGCTGTTTTTT. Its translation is CASSLPRDPTVGIGELFF. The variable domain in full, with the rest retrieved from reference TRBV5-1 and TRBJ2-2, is KAGVTQTPRYLIKTRGQQVTLSCSPISGHRSVSWYQQTPGQGLQFLFEYFSETQRNKGNFPGRFSGRQFSNSRSEMNVSTLELGDSALYLCASSLPRDPTVGIGELFFGEGSRLTVL.